This TCR beta chain emerged from a study of CD8 T cells in Susac syndrome. In the study overall: Patients with Susac syndrome were therapy-naive, taking corticosteroids, with some also receiving intravenous immunoglobulin, or taking intravenous immunoglobulin alone at the time their blood was drawn.

Patients with Susac syndrome met diagnostic criteria defined recently for definite or probable disease. The CDR3 has 13 amino acids. Between the trimmed V and J ends, which lost 0 bases and 6 bases, there was a span of 8 bases. Germline-derived CDR1 and CDR2 are MNHNY and SVGAGI (reference sequence). When the RNA was reverse transcribed, random hexamers were used with an input of 0.5 to 1 ug. Amplification of TCR beta CDR3 used immunoSEQ multiplex PCR across 54 Vbeta and 13 Jbeta. Each CDR3 protein is one row after TCRdb ran MiXCR on the immunoSEQ multiplex PCR reads. The sample has hundreds of thousands of distinct CDR3 sequences; less than 96% are singletons.

The sample was CD4+ T cells from PBMCs. The V gene is TRBV6-6, the J gene TRBJ1-2, with D maybe TRBD1 (6 bases). The sequence was collected from a human donor with Susac syndrome. The CDR3, as DNA: TGTGCCAGCAGTTACTCGAAGGGGGATGGCTACACCTTC. Amino acid sequence: CASSYSKGDGYTF.